This entry lists 9 T cell receptor beta chains sequenced from one sample in a study of blood T cell repertoires in COVID-19. Using immunoSEQ multiplex PCR, the repertoire was profiled, and TCRdb retains in-frame clones only, with some absent. The repertoire has a few hundred thousand clones, 70% to 90% of them found once; the top ten carry approximately 15%. Sequencing input: PBMCs or T cells enriched from blood (not recorded which). Source of these receptors: a woman between 50 and 59 years old with acute COVID-19.

In its sample, this clone was seen a few times. The CDR3 sequence is CASSQAGNQPQHF. The CDR3 nucleotides read TGTGCCAGCAGCCAAGCAGGAAATCAGCCCCAGCATTTT. The genes are TRBV3-1 (or the pseudogene TRBV3-2) and TRBJ1-5; D remains unclear. V was clipped by 1 base and J by 4 bases, with 5 bases between them. CDR3 length: 13 amino acids. Germline V gives CDR1 LGHDT, CDR2 YNNKEL (reference sequence).

The V and J genes are TRBV19 and TRBJ2-7; 11 bases fit TRBD2. CDR1 and CDR2 (germline): LNHDA, SQIVND (reference sequence). CDR3 length: 19 amino acids. The V segment lost 5 bases and the J segment 4 bases; nucleotides outside the gene matches: 19. Here the CDR3 reads CASSHQRQNLAGGRYEQYF. In DNA form, the CDR3 reads TGTGCCAGTAGTCACCAACGCCAAAATCTAGCGGGAGGAAGGTACGAGCAGTACTTC.

The gene calls are TRBV6-5 and TRBJ1-2; TRBD1 matches 7 bases. V shed 0 bases, J shed 2 bases, and the junction held 3 bases outside the gene matches. The CDR3 is 15 amino acids. The germline V gene has CDR1 MNHEY and CDR2 SVGAGI. CDR3 residues: CASSYSPTGNYGYTF. The CDR3 bases are TGTGCCAGCAGTTACTCGCCGACAGGGAACTATGGCTACACCTTC.

The chain combines TRBV11-2 with TRBJ2-7, with 8 bases lining up with TRBD2. CDR3 length: 16 amino acids. The ends lost 5 bases at V and 4 bases at J; junction bases unmatched: 13. Germline V gene sequence: CDR1 SGHAT, CDR2 FQNNGV. The CDR3 loop reads CASSPRGASGFYEQYF. DNA for the CDR3: TGTGCCAGCAGCCCCCGCGGGGCTAGCGGGTTTTACGAGCAGTACTTC.

The chain recombines TRBV28 with TRBJ2-2; 8 bases map to TRBD1. Germline V gene data show CDR1 as MDHEN and CDR2 as SYDVKM. Losses at the gene ends were 6 bases for V and 8 bases for J; bases not matched to a gene: 14. This CDR3 contains 16 residues. The CDR3 region has the DNA TGTGCCAGCAGCCCCGTGGAGACAGGGGACTTGGGGGAGCTGTTTTTT. Translation: CASSPVETGDLGELFF.

The chain has TRBV28 and TRBJ2-1; 9 bases align to TRBD1. V gave up 4 bases and J gave up 6 bases; unmatched junction bases: 4. The CDR3 length is 14 residues. Germline CDR1 MDHEN, CDR2 SYDVKM. This CDR3 is CASSSGQGGNEQFF. DNA of the CDR3: TGTGCCAGCAGTTCGGGACAGGGTGGCAATGAGCAGTTCTTC.

This clone was counted once. This sequence joins TRBV11-3 and TRBJ2-7; 7 bases align to TRBD2. This CDR3 has 15 residues. V was pared by 0 bases and J by 3 bases, with 5 bases of the junction left unmatched. In germline, CDR1 is SGHNT, CDR2 YENEEA. CDR3 sequence: CASSLDYSGNYEQYF. The CDR3 region has the DNA TGTGCCAGCAGCTTAGATTACAGCGGGAACTACGAGCAGTACTTC.

This clone was counted once. The chain links TRBV7-3 to TRBJ2-7; 9 bases line up with TRBD2. Unmatched junction bases numbered 3, after V lost 1 base and J lost 2 bases. This CDR3 has 15 amino acids. Germline-derived CDR1 and CDR2 are SGHTA and FQGTGA. The CDR3 DNA follows: TGTGCCAGCAGCTTAAATAGCGGGGGACCCTACGAGCAGTACTTC. Translating gives CASSLNSGGPYEQYF.

The gene calls are TRBV5-1 and TRBJ2-3, with 14 bases aligning to TRBD2. In germline, CDR1 is SGHRS, CDR2 YFSETQ. CDR3 length: 21 amino acids. The V gene end was trimmed by 4 bases and the J gene end by 2 bases; junction bases not matched to a gene: 18. This CDR3 is CASSPRGRTSGRPEHTDTQYF. In nucleotides, the CDR3 is TGCGCCAGCAGCCCCCGGGGCCGGACTAGCGGGAGGCCCGAGCACACAGATACGCAGTATTTT.